The 30 T cell receptor beta chains below come from one sample, sequenced in a study of T cell responses to AZD1222 COVID-19 vaccine. Profiling relied on immunoSEQ multiplex PCR, and the TCRdb table lists in-frame clones only, not all of them. Of some 120,000 clones listed, over 75% are singletons. The sample in question was peripheral blood, obtained on day 0 of AZD1222 vaccination. The receptors were sampled from an adult in good health.

J is TRBJ1-4 and V is TRBV2, with D tentatively TRBD1 (6 bases). V lost 7 bases and J 2 bases, leaving 14 bases between the germline ends. The germline gives CDR1 SNHLY, CDR2 FYNNEI. The CDR3 extends over 15 amino acids. CDR3 sequence: CASTSTGGTNEKLFF. CDR3 in DNA: TGTGCCAGCACCTCAACGGGGGGCACTAATGAAAAACTGTTTTTT.

The V call is TRBV4-1, the J call TRBJ1-1; D is undetermined. The V end lost 5 bases, the J end lost 1 base, and 14 bases lay between the germline ends. From germline, CDR1 is MGHRA and CDR2 YSYEKL. The CDR3 contains 15 residues. This chain's CDR3 is CASSTPLRSNTEAFF. The CDR3 coding sequence is TGCGCCAGCAGCACCCCTCTACGGTCGAACACTGAAGCTTTCTTT.

The rearrangement joins TRBV7-2 to TRBJ1-3; no clear D gene. The CDR3 is made up of 15 amino acids. Germline V CDR1 and CDR2: SGHTA, FQGNSA. Trimming shortened V by 0 bases and J by 0 bases, and 6 bases separated the two germline ends. The DNA for the CDR3 is TGTGCCAGCAGCTTAGCGCAGCTCTCTGGAAACACCATATATTTT. Its translation is CASSLAQLSGNTIYF.

This chain connects TRBV27 to TRBJ2-2; 10 positions match TRBD1. The CDR3 is 14 amino acids. J gave up 5 bases and V 4 bases, and 1 base lay outside the gene matches. Germline V gives CDR1 MNHEY, CDR2 SMNVEV (reference sequence). CDR3 loop: CASSWDRGTGELFF. CDR3 nucleotides: TGTGCCAGCAGTTGGGACAGGGGTACCGGGGAGCTGTTTTTT.

The chain employs TRBV19 and TRBJ1-1; D is undetermined. Trimming stripped 0 bases from V and 2 bases from J, with 19 bases between. The CDR3 runs 18 residues. The germline V gene encodes CDR1 LNHDA and CDR2 SQIVND (reference sequence). The CDR3 DNA is TGTGCCAGTAGTATAGACCCCCCCGGACCCTTGAGAAACACTGAAGCTTTCTTT. This encodes CASSIDPPGPLRNTEAFF.

This clone was found a few times. The V call is TRBV10-1, the J call TRBJ2-7, with 7 bases aligning to TRBD2. The CDR3 spans 14 residues. The germline gives CDR1 WNHNN, CDR2 SYGVQD (reference sequence). Trimming cost V 0 bases and J 1 base; bases outside gene matches: 0. The CDR3 DNA reads TGCGCCAGCAGTGAGTCGGGGGGGTCCTACGAGCAGTACTTC. It codes for CASSESGGSYEQYF.

This sequence joins TRBV18 and TRBJ1-2; D is ambiguous. This CDR3 contains 12 residues. CDR1 and CDR2 (germline): KGHSH, LQKENI. Trimming took 0 bases from V and 5 from J, leaving 4 bases between them. The CDR3 here is CASSPPNYGYTF. CDR3 bases: TGTGCCAGCTCACCACCGAATTATGGCTACACCTTC.

The rearrangement links TRBV18 to TRBJ2-7; 12 bases match TRBD1. V trimming: 3 bases; J trimming: 4 bases; junction bases outside the gene matches: 4. Germline assignment: CDR1 KGHSH and CDR2 LQKENI. The CDR3 contains 15 residues. In DNA, the CDR3 is TGTGCCAGCTCACCCCGGGACAGGGGGCTGTACGAGCAGTACTTC. Translating it yields CASSPRDRGLYEQYF.

This chain joins TRBV19 and TRBJ2-7; D may be TRBD1 (6 bases). Trimming cost V 5 bases and J 7 bases, with 15 bases left between them. Germline CDR1 LNHDA, CDR2 SQIVND (reference sequence). This CDR3 region has 13 residues. CDR3 region: CASSPHRTEEQYF. CDR3 DNA sequence: TGTGCCAGTAGTCCCCATCGGACAGAGGAGCAGTACTTC.

This rearrangement joins TRBV9 to TRBJ2-5, with TRBD1 matching 9 bases. The CDR3 spans 16 residues. V shed 0 bases and J 7 bases; nucleotides not matched to a gene: 10. Germline CDR1 reads SGDLS; CDR2 reads YYNGEE. The CDR3 reads CASSVGGQGGQGTQYF. DNA of the CDR3: TGTGCCAGCAGCGTAGGGGGACAGGGTGGCCAGGGGACCCAGTACTTC.

This chain joins TRBV4-1 and TRBJ2-2; D is undetermined. Germline lookup yields CDR1 MGHRA and CDR2 YSYEKL. V was shortened by 1 base and J by 4 bases, with 13 bases between the two germline ends. CDR3 length: 16 amino acids. The CDR3 DNA is TGCGCCAGCAGCCAAGGAGCCCAGGCGGTCACCGGGGAGCTGTTTTTT. It translates to CASSQGAQAVTGELFF.

The CDR3 region is CASSRTGVDGYTF. CDR3 bases: TGTGCCAGCAGTAGGACCGGGGTCGATGGCTACACCTTC. V gene TRBV2 combines with J gene TRBJ1-2; the D is unclear. Germline lookup yields CDR1 SNHLY and CDR2 FYNNEI. Trimming left V 5 bases short and J 6 bases short, with 13 bases between. The CDR3 is 13 amino acids.

The J gene is TRBJ1-4, the V gene TRBV7-9; 9 bases map to TRBD1. V lost 6 bases and J lost 6; bases outside the gene matches: 8. This CDR3 spans 15 amino acids. Germline loops: CDR1 SEHNR, CDR2 FQNEAQ (reference sequence). CDR3 sequence: CASRSTGGLHEKLFF. For the CDR3, the DNA is TGTGCCAGCAGATCCACAGGGGGCCTCCATGAAAAACTGTTTTTT.

This rearrangement joins TRBV7-2 to TRBJ1-6, with 7 nucleotides matching TRBD1. The CDR3 spans 17 residues. V lost 3 bases and J lost 7; bases outside the gene matches: 12. From germline, CDR1 is SGHTA and CDR2 FQGNSA. CDR3 residues: CASSLEGASFGNSPLHF. CDR3 nucleotide sequence: TGTGCCAGCAGCTTGGAGGGGGCGTCCTTTGGGAATTCACCCCTCCACTTT. Full variable domain (missing parts from reference TRBV7-2 and TRBJ1-6): GAGVSQSPSNKVTEKGKDVELRCDPISGHTALYWYRQSLGQGLEFLIYFQGNSAPDKSGLPSDRFSAERTGGSVSTLTIQRTQQEDSAVYLCASSLEGASFGNSPLHFGNGTRLTVT.

V usage is TRBV5-8 and J usage is TRBJ1-1; perhaps TRBD1 as D (6 bases). V shed 4 bases and J shed 7 bases, with 14 bases lying between them. CDR1 and CDR2 (germline): SGHTS, YDEGEE. The CDR3 sequence is 13 residues long. The CDR3 region has the DNA TGTGCCAGCAGCAGAAACAGGGACGGTGAAGCTTTCTTT. Amino acids: CASSRNRDGEAFF.

This clone has a single count. This chain links TRBV29-1 with TRBJ2-5; weak D call: TRBD1 (6 bases). Germline loops: CDR1 SQVTM, CDR2 ANQGSEA. The V and J ends lost 6 bases and 2 bases respectively, with 13 bases between them. This CDR3 comprises 13 residues. The CDR3 protein is CSVTGTPQETQYF. Written as DNA, the CDR3 is TGCAGCGTAACCGGGACACCACAAGAGACCCAGTACTTC.

V and J are TRBV3-1 (or the pseudogene TRBV3-2) and TRBJ2-2; D is uncertain. The CDR3 loop spans 14 amino acids. V was trimmed by 0 bases and J by 4 bases, leaving 6 bases between them. Germline V gene lookup returns CDR1 LGHDT and CDR2 YNNKEL (reference sequence). CDR3 sequence: CASSQEGFTGELFF. The CDR3 DNA sequence: TGTGCCAGCAGCCAAGAAGGTTTCACCGGGGAGCTGTTTTTT.

The CDR3 DNA sequence: TGTGCCAGCAGCCAAGCTGGGAACACAGATACGCAGTATTTT. It encodes CASSQAGNTDTQYF. This sequence joins TRBV3-1 (or the pseudogene TRBV3-2) and TRBJ2-3; no clear D. The CDR3 has 14 residues. Germline values: CDR1 LGHDT, CDR2 YNNKEL (reference sequence). Trimming shortened V by 1 base and J by 2 bases, and 7 bases separated the two germline ends.

This sequence joins TRBV19 and TRBJ2-1; no firm D call. V gave up 1 base and J gave up 1 base, with 8 bases separating them. Germline V CDR1 and CDR2: LNHDA, SQIVND (reference sequence). CDR3 size: 15 residues. DNA of the CDR3: TGTGCCAGTAGTATAGGACTGGGTTCCTACAATGAGCAGTTCTTC. Translating gives CASSIGLGSYNEQFF.

The chain combines TRBV27 with TRBJ1-6, with TRBD1 identical over 8 bases. This CDR3 comprises 16 residues. Trimming cost V 4 bases and J 8 bases; bases outside gene matches: 10. Germline V lookup: CDR1 MNHEY, CDR2 SMNVEV (reference sequence). The chain's CDR3 is CASSSVGQGRYSPLHF. The CDR3 DNA reads as TGTGCCAGCAGTTCCGTCGGACAGGGCCGATATTCACCCCTCCACTTT.

In this sample, this clone turned up a few times. The chain carries TRBV2 and TRBJ1-2; D is unclear. The CDR3 extends over 13 amino acids. The germline gives CDR1 SNHLY, CDR2 FYNNEI. V was clipped by 4 bases and J by 0 bases, with 6 bases between them. CDR3 amino acids: CASSVGSNYGYTF. As DNA, the CDR3 is TGTGCCAGCAGTGTAGGATCTAACTATGGCTACACCTTC.

The rearrangement joins TRBV30 to TRBJ2-2, with D unresolved. CDR3 length equals 15 residues. The germline V and J ends were trimmed by 7 bases and 0 bases, with 15 bases remaining between them. The germline V gene has CDR1 GTSNPN and CDR2 SVGIG (reference sequence). The CDR3 nucleotides read TGTGCCTCCCCCGGGTGGCAGTCGAACACCGGGGAGCTGTTTTTT. Its protein is CASPGWQSNTGELFF. The full variable domain, rest sourced from reference TRBV30 and TRBJ2-2, is SQTIHQWPATLVQPVGSPLSLECTVEGTSNPNLYWYRQAAGRGLQLLFYSVGIGQISSEVPQNLSASRPQDRQFILSSKKLLLSDSGFYLCASPGWQSNTGELFFGEGSRLTVL.

The chain combines TRBV6-5 with TRBJ2-1; 11 bases map to TRBD2. This CDR3 is built from 15 residues. V lost 4 bases and J lost 9; bases outside the gene matches: 8. The germline gives CDR1 MNHEY, CDR2 SVGAGI. The CDR3: CASSLAGGFLREQFF. The CDR3 nucleotides read TGTGCCAGCAGTTTAGCGGGAGGGTTTTTACGTGAGCAGTTCTTC.

V is TRBV3-1 (or the pseudogene TRBV3-2) and J is TRBJ2-1; the D is unclear. Germline CDR1 is LGHDT and CDR2 is YNNKEL (reference sequence). V lost 4 bases and J 0 bases, leaving 10 bases between the germline ends. CDR3 length equals 15 residues. CDR3 sequence reads: CASSLIHSSYNEQFF. Written as DNA, the CDR3 is TGTGCCAGCAGCCTTATCCACAGCTCCTACAATGAGCAGTTCTTC.

The chain combines TRBV7-2 with TRBJ1-1; D is possibly TRBD1 (5 bases). V lost 5 bases and J 0 bases, leaving 13 bases between the germline ends. From germline, CDR1 is SGHTA and CDR2 FQGNSA. The CDR3 covers 15 residues. The CDR3 coding sequence is TGTGCCAGCAGCCTCGGGACGGGGATGAACACTGAAGCTTTCTTT. This translates into CASSLGTGMNTEAFF.

This chain joins TRBV2 and TRBJ2-6; possibly TRBD2 for D (5 bases). Germline CDR1 reads SNHLY; CDR2 reads FYNNEI. The CDR3 sequence is 13 residues long. V lost 8 bases and J 2 bases, leaving 7 bases between the germline ends. In DNA, the CDR3 is TGTGCCAGCGAGGGAGCTGGGGCCAACGTCCTGACTTTC. This translates into CASEGAGANVLTF.

The V gene is TRBV10-1, the J gene TRBJ2-4; D unresolved. The germline CDR1 and CDR2 sequences are WNHNN and SYGVQD (reference sequence). The CDR3 is 15 residues long. Trimming took off 2 bases at V and 1 base at J, with 9 bases between the two ends. The CDR3: CASSERWRAKNIQYF. The CDR3 DNA sequence: TGCGCCAGCAGTGAGAGGTGGCGGGCCAAAAACATTCAGTACTTC.

J is TRBJ1-5 and V is TRBV27; D uncertain. Germline-derived CDR1 and CDR2 are MNHEY and SMNVEV (reference sequence). The CDR3 runs to 15 residues. V was pared by 6 bases and J by 3 bases, with 15 bases between. The chain's CDR3 is CASSPGWGNNQPQHF. The CDR3 region has the DNA TGTGCCAGCAGCCCTGGGTGGGGAAACAATCAGCCCCAGCATTTT.

This chain links TRBV19 with TRBJ1-1; no definite D call. Looked up from germline, CDR1 is LNHDA and CDR2 is SQIVND (reference sequence). This CDR3 comprises 15 residues. Trimming took 3 bases from V and 0 from J, leaving 11 bases between them. CDR3: CASSIVPLMNTEAFF. The CDR3 DNA is TGTGCCAGTAGTATTGTCCCTTTAATGAACACTGAAGCTTTCTTT.

The chain recombines TRBV19 with TRBJ1-2, with D hard to call. The CDR3 has 15 residues. Germline V gene lookup returns CDR1 LNHDA and CDR2 SQIVND (reference sequence). The V end was cut by 5 bases, the J end by 0 bases, with 13 bases between. Here the CDR3 reads CASSGRSLANYGYTF. CDR3 nucleotide sequence: TGTGCCAGTAGTGGACGAAGTTTAGCTAACTATGGCTACACCTTC.